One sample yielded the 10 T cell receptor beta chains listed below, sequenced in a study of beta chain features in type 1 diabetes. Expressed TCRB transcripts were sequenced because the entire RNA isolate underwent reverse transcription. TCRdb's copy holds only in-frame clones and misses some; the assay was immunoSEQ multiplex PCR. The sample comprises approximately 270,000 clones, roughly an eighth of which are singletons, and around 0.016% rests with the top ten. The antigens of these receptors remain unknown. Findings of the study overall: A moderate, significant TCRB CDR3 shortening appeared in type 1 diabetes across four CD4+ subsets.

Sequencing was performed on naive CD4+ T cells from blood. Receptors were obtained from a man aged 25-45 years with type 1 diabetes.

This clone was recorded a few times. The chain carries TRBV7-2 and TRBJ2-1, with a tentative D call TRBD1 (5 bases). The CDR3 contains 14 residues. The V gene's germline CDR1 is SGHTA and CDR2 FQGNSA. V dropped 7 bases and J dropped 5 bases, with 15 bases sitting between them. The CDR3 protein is CASTTRATNNEQFF. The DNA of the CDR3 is TGTGCCAGCACCACCAGGGCTACCAACAATGAGCAGTTCTTC. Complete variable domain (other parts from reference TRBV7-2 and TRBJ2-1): GAGVSQSPSNKVTEKGKDVELRCDPISGHTALYWYRQSLGQGLEFLIYFQGNSAPDKSGLPSDRFSAERTGGSVSTLTIQRTQQEDSAVYLCASTTRATNNEQFFGPGTRLTVL.

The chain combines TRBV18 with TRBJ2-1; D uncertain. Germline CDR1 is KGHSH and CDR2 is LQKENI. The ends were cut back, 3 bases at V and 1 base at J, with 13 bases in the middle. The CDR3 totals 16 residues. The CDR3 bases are TGTGCCAGCTCACCCTCCCCAGAACTATCCTACAATGAGCAGTTCTTC. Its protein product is CASSPSPELSYNEQFF.

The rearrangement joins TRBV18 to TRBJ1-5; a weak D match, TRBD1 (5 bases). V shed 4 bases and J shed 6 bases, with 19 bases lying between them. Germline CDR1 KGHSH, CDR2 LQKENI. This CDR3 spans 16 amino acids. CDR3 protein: CASSQGTGGAAQPQHF. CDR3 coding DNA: TGTGCCAGCTCACAGGGAACAGGAGGGGCTGCTCAGCCCCAGCATTTT. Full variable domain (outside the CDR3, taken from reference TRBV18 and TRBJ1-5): NAGVMQNPRHLVRRRGQEARLRCSPMKGHSHVYWYRQLPEEGLKFMVYLQKENIIDESGMPKERFSAEFPKEGPSILRIQQVVRGDSAAYFCASSQGTGGAAQPQHFGDGTRLSIL.

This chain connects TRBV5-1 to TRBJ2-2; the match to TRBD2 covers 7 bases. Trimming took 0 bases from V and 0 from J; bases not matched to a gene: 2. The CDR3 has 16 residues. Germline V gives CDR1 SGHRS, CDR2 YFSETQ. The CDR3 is CASSLGDYTNTGELFF. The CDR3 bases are TGCGCCAGCAGCTTGGGGGACTATACGAACACCGGGGAGCTGTTTTTT.

In nucleotides, the CDR3 is TGTGCCAGCTCACCGTCAGGGGGGCGAGGCACTGAAGCTTTCTTT. It yields the protein CASSPSGGRGTEAFF. This chain links TRBV18 with TRBJ1-1, with 7 bases aligning to TRBD1. The CDR3 is 15 residues long. J gave up 4 bases and V 3 bases, and 8 bases lay outside the gene matches. From germline, CDR1 is KGHSH and CDR2 LQKENI.

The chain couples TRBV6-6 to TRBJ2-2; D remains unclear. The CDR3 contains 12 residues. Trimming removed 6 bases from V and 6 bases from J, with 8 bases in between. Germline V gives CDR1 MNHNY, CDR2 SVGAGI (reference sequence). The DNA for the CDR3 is TGTGCCAGCAGACAGATGTCCGGGGAGCTGTTTTTT. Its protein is CASRQMSGELFF.

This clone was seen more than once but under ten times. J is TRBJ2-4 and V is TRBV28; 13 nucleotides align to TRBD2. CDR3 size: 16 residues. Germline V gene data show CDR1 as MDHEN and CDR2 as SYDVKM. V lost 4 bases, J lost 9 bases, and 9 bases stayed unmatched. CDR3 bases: TGTGCCAGCAGTTCCAGGACTAGCGGGAGTTTAGGCATTCAGTACTTC. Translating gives CASSSRTSGSLGIQYF.

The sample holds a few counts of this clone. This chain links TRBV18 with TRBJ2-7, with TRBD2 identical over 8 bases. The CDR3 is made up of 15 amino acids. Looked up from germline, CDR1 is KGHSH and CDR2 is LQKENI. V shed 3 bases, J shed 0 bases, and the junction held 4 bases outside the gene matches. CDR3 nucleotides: TGTGCCAGCTCACCGGGGGCGGGGGGCTCCTACGAGCAGTACTTC. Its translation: CASSPGAGGSYEQYF. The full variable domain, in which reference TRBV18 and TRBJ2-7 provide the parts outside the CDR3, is NAGVMQNPRHLVRRRGQEARLRCSPMKGHSHVYWYRQLPEEGLKFMVYLQKENIIDESGMPKERFSAEFPKEGPSILRIQQVVRGDSAAYFCASSPGAGGSYEQYFGPGTRLTVT.

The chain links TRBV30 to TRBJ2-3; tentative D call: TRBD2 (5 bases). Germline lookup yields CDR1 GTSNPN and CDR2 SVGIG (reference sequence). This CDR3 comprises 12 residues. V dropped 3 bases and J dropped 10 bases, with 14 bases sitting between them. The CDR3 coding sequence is TGTGCCTGGAGCGTTACTAGTCTGGCGCAGTATTTT. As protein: CAWSVTSLAQYF. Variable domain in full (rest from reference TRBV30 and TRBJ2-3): SQTIHQWPATLVQPVGSPLSLECTVEGTSNPNLYWYRQAAGRGLQLLFYSVGIGQISSEVPQNLSASRPQDRQFILSSKKLLLSDSGFYLCAWSVTSLAQYFGPGTRLTVL.

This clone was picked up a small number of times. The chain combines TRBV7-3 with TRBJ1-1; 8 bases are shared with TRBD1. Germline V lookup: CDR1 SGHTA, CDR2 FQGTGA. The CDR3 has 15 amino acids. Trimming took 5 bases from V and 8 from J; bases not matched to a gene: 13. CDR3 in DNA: TGTGCCAGCAGCCCCGGCCCCCACACAGGGGGAGAAGCTTTCTTT. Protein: CASSPGPHTGGEAFF.